The TCR beta chain under discussion was sequenced for a study of blood T cell repertoires in COVID-19. At the level of the study: Some COVID-19 samples were acute and others convalescent; all came from the United States, Italy and Spain.

Original processing notes: Quantification of nucleated cells was approximated via reference gene primer amplification. TCRdb keeps only in-frame clones here, not all; method: immunoSEQ multiplex PCR. V and J calls plus clone size are reproduced from that table; the DNA served to infer D and trimming. The sample holds 90,000 or so clones, roughly 87% seen once. The TCR originated in a man in his sixties with acute or convalescent COVID-19. Sequenced material: peripheral blood.

CDR3 loop: CASSPDRGNYGYTF. The DNA for the CDR3 is TGTGCCAGCAGTCCAGACAGGGGGAACTATGGCTACACCTTC. The rearrangement uses TRBV6-5 and TRBJ1-2; TRBD1 matches 9 bases. V was clipped by 5 bases and J by 2 bases; unmatched bases: 3. The V gene's germline CDR1 is MNHEY and CDR2 SVGAGI. The CDR3 contains 14 residues.